This TCR beta chain appears in the sequencing data of a study of a mutant IDH1 vaccine in newly diagnosed glioma. Study conclusions and caveats: Whatever changes occurred in top peripheral T cell clonotypes seemed unrelated to pseudoprogression.

Of note for this clone: No antigen is known for it.

The data were produced by immunoSEQ multiplex PCR, yet TCRdb's version contains in-frame clones alone and is incomplete. The table records around 50,000 clones, 86% of them present only once. Noted time point: baseline, week 1 (first vaccination visit). Indicated treatment: pre-vaccination baseline after standard-of-care therapy. Donor diagnoses consisted of new WHO grade 3 or 4 IDH1-mutant, ATRX-lost astrocytomas. The CDR3 has 13 residues. Germline V gene sequence: CDR1 SGDLS, CDR2 YYNGEE. Deletions cut 4 bases from V and 4 bases from J, with 11 bases between. V usage is TRBV9 and J usage is TRBJ2-5; D is unclear. The sequence came from a man aged 35 to 55 with glioma. The starting material was PBMCs, obtained from a glioma patient treated with radiotherapy, temozolomide or both. DNA of the CDR3: TGTGCCAGCAGCCCTCAACCGGGAGAGACCCAGTACTTC. Its translation is CASSPQPGETQYF.